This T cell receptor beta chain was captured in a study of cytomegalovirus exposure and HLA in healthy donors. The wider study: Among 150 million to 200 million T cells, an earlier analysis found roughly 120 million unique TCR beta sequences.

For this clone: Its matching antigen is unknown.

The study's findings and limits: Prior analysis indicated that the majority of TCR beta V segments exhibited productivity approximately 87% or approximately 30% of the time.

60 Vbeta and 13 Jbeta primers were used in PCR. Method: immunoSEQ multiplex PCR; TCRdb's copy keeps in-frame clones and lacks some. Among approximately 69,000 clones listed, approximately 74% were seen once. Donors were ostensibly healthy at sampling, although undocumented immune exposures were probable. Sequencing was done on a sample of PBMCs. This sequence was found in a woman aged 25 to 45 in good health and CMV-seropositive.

The CDR3 sequence: CASSPLTGWPEAFF. In DNA, the CDR3 is TGTGCCAGCAGTCCCCTGACAGGATGGCCTGAAGCTTTCTTT. The gene calls are TRBV28 and TRBJ1-1; tentatively, D is TRBD1 (6 bases). CDR1 and CDR2 from the germline V gene are MDHEN and SYDVKM. This CDR3 is 14 amino acids long. V lost 5 bases to trimming and J lost 6 bases, with 16 bases between them.